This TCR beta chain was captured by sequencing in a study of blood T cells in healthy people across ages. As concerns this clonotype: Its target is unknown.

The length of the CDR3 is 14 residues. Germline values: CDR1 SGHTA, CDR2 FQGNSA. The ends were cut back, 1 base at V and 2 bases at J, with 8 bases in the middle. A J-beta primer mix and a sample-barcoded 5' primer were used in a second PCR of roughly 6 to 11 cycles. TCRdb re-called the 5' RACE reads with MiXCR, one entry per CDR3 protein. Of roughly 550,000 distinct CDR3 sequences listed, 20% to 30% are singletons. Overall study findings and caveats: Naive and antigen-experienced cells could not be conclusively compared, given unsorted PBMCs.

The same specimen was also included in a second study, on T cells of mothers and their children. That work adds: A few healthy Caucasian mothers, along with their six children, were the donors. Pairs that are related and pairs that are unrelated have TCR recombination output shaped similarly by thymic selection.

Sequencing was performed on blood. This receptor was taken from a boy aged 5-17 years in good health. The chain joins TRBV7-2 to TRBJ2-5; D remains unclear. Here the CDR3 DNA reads TGTGCCAGCAGCTTAGGCTCTGAACAAGAGACCCAGTACTTC. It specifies CASSLGSEQETQYF.